This record looks at one T cell receptor (beta chain) sequence and its context. Germline CDR1 is SGHVS and CDR2 is FQNEAQ. Trimming cost V 2 bases and J 7 bases, with 20 bases left between them. The CDR3 runs 16 residues. Sequencing used immunoSEQ multiplex PCR; TCRdb keeps in-frame clones, though not all of them. The sample yields about 190,000 clones, roughly 86% seen once. This sample was included in a study of blood T cell repertoires in COVID-19. Overall study context: Sites in the United States, Italy and Spain provided acute and convalescent COVID-19 samples. Sample material is recorded as cDNA or gDNA derived from T cells, B-cell-depleted T cells, or PBMCs.

Input material: peripheral blood. The chain uses TRBV7-8 and TRBJ1-1; a possible D gene is TRBD1 (5 bases). The source of this sequence is a man between 35 and 55 years old with active or convalescent COVID-19. This CDR3 reads CASSLRDRTGGVEAFF. The CDR3 DNA reads TGTGCCAGCAGCTTACGAGACAGAACGGGTGGAGTTGAAGCTTTCTTT.